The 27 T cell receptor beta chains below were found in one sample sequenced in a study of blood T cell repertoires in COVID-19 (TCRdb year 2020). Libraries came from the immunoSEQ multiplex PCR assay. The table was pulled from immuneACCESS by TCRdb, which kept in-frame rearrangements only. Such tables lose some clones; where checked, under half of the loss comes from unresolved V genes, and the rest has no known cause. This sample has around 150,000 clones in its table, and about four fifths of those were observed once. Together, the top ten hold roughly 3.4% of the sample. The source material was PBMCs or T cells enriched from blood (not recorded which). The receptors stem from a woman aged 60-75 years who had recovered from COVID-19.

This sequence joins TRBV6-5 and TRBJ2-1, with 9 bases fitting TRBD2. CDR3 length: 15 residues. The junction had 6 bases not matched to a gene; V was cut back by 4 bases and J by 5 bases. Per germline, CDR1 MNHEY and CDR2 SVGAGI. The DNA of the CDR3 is TGTGCCAGCAGTTCCGACCTAGCGGGGCACAATGAGCAGTTCTTC. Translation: CASSSDLAGHNEQFF.

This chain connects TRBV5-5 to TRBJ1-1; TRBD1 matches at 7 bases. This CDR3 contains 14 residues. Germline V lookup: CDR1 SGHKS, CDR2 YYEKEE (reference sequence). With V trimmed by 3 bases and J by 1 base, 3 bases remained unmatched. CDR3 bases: TGTGCCAGCAGCTCCTGGACAGGGAACACTGAAGCTTTCTTT. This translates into CASSSWTGNTEAFF.

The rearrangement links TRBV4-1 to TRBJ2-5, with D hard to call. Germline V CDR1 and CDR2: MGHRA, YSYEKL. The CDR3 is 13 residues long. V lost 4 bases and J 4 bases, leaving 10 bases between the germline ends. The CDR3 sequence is CASSRGVGETQYF. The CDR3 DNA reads TGCGCCAGCAGCCGAGGAGTCGGAGAGACCCAGTACTTC.

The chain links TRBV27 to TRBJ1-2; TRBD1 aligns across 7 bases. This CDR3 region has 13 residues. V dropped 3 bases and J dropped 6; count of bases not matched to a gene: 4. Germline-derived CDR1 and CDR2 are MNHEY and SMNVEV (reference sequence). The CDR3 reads CASSFGRGDGYTF. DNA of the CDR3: TGTGCCAGCAGTTTTGGCAGGGGGGATGGCTACACCTTC.

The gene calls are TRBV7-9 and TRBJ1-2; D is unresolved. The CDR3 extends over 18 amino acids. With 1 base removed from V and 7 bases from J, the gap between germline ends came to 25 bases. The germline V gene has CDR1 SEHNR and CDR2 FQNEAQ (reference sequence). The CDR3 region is CASSLEVEGPGFVGGYTF. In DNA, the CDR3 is TGTGCCAGCAGCTTAGAGGTAGAAGGTCCCGGGTTCGTCGGTGGCTACACCTTC.

CDR3 bases: TGTGCCAGCAGCTTGGACGACAGTGGACTATACAATGAGCAGTTCTTC. Residues: CASSLDDSGLYNEQFF. The gene calls are TRBV5-6 and TRBJ2-1; possible D gene TRBD2, 6 bases. The length of the CDR3 is 16 residues. Trimming left V 0 bases short and J 4 bases short, with 14 bases between. CDR1 is SGHDT, CDR2 YYEEEE, per germline.

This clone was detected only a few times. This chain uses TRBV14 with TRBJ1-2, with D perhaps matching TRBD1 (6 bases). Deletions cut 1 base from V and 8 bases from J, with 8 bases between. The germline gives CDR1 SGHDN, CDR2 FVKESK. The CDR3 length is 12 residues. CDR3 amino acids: CASSQGTVGYTF. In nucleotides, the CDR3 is TGTGCCAGCAGCCAAGGGACAGTCGGCTACACCTTC.

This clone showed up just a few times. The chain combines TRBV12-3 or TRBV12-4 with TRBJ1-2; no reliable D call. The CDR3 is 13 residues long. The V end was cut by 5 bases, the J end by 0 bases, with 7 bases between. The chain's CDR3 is CASSITANYGYTF. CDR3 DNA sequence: TGTGCCAGCAGTATTACAGCTAACTATGGCTACACCTTC.

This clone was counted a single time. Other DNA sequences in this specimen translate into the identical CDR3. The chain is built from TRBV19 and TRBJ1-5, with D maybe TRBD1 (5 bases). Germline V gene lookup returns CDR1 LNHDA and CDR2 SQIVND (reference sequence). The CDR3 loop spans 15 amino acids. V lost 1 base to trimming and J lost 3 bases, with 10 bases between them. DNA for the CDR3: TGTGCCAGTAGTATAGGCCAGGGTCCCAATCAGCCCCAGCATTTT. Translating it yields CASSIGQGPNQPQHF.

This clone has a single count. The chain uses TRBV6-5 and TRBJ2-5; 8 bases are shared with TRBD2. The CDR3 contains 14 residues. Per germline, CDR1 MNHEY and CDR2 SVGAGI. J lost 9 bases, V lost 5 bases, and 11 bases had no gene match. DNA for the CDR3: TGTGCCAGCAGTCAGGCGCCGGGGGGGCGCCCCCAGTACTTC. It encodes CASSQAPGGRPQYF.

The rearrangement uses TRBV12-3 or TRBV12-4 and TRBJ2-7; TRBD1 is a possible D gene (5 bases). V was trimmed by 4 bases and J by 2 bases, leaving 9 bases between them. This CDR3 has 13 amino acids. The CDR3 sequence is CASSSRTTYEQYF. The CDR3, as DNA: TGTGCCAGCAGTTCGAGGACAACCTACGAGCAGTACTTC.

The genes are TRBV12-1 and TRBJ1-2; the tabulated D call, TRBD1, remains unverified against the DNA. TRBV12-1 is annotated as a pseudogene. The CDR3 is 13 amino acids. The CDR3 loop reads CASSFWTGSGYTF. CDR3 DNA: TGTGCCAGCAGCTTTTGGACAGGGTCGGGCTACACCTTC.

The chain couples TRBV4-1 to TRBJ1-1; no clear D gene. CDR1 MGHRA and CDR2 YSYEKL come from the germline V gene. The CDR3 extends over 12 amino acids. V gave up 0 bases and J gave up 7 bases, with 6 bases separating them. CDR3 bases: TGCGCCAGCAGCCAAGAGGGGAGTGAAGCTTTCTTT. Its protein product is CASSQEGSEAFF.

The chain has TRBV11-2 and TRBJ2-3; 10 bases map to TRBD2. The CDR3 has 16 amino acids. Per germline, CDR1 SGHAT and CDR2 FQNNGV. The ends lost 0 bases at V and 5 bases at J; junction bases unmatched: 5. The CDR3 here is CASSLEAGGRGDTQYF. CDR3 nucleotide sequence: TGTGCCAGCAGCTTAGAAGCGGGGGGGCGTGGAGATACGCAGTATTTT.

The CDR3 protein is CASSPRVGAGGTEAFF. CDR3 coding DNA: TGCGCCAGCAGTCCCCGAGTGGGGGCAGGGGGAACTGAAGCTTTCTTT. V usage is TRBV5-1 and J usage is TRBJ1-1; 7 bases align to TRBD1. The CDR3 is 16 amino acids. Germline lookup yields CDR1 SGHRS and CDR2 YFSETQ. Trimming at V came to 5 bases and at J to 5 bases, leaving 15 bases not matched to a gene.

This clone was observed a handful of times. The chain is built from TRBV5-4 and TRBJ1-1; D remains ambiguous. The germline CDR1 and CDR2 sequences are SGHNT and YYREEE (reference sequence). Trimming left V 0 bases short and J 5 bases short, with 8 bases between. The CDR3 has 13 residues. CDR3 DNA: TGTGCCAGCAGCTTGGGGCCGGGGACTGAAGCTTTCTTT. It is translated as CASSLGPGTEAFF.

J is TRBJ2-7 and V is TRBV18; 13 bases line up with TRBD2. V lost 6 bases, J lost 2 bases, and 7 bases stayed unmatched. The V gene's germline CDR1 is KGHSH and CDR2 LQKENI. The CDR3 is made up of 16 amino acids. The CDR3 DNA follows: TGTGCCAGCTCCCAGACTAGCGGGGGGCCAGCCTACGAGCAGTACTTC. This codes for CASSQTSGGPAYEQYF.

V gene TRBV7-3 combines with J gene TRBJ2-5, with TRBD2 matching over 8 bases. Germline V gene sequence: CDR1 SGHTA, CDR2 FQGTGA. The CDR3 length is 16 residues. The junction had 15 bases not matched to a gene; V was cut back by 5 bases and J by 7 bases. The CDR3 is CASSIHPGGGRRTQYF. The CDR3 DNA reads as TGTGCCAGCAGCATCCACCCGGGGGGGGGCCGAAGGACCCAGTACTTC.

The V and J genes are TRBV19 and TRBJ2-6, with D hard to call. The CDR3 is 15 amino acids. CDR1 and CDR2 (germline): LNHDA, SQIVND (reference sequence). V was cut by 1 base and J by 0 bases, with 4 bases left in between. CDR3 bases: TGTGCCAGTAGTATAGCTTACTCTGGGGCCAACGTCCTGACTTTC. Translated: CASSIAYSGANVLTF.

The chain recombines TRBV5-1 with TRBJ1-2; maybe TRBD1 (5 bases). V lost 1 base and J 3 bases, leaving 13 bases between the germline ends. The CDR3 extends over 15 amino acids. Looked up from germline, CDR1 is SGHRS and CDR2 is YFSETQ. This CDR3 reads CASSLYQGPYYGYTF. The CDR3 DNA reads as TGCGCCAGCAGCTTGTACCAGGGCCCTTACTATGGCTACACCTTC.

The CDR3: CASSQGWTGVTEAFF. The DNA for the CDR3 is TGTGCCAGCAGCCAGGGGTGGACAGGGGTCACTGAAGCTTTCTTT. The chain joins TRBV14 to TRBJ1-1; 9 bases are a match to TRBD1. The CDR3 sequence is 15 residues long. Germline trimming cut 3 bases from V and 4 bases from J; bases unmatched to any gene: 6. Germline-derived CDR1 and CDR2 are SGHDN and FVKESK.

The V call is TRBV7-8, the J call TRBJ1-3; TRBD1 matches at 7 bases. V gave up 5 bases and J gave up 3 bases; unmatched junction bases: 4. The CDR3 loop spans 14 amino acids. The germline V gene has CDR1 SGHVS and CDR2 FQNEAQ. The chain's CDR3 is CASSVTGDGNTIYF. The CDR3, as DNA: TGTGCCAGCAGCGTCACAGGGGATGGAAACACCATATATTTT. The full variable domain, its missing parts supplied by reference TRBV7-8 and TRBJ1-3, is GAGVSQSPRYKVAKRGQDVALRCDPISGHVSLFWYQQALGQGPEFLTYFQNEAQLDKSGLPSDRFFAERPEGSVSTLKIQRTQQEDSAVYLCASSVTGDGNTIYFGEGSWLTVV.

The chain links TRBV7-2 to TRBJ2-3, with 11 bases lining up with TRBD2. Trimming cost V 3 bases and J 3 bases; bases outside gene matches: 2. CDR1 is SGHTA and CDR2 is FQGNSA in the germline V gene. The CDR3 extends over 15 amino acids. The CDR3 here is CASSLGLAATDTQYF. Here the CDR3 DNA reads TGTGCCAGCAGCTTGGGACTAGCGGCAACAGATACGCAGTATTTT.

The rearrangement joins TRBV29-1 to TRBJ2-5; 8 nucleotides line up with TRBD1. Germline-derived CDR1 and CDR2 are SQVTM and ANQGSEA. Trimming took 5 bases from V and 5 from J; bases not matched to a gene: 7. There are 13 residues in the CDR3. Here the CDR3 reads CSVTRQGPETQYF. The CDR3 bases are TGCAGCGTTACGAGACAGGGGCCGGAGACCCAGTACTTC. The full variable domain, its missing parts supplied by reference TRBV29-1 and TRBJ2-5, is SAVISQKPSRDICQRGTSLTIQCQVDSQVTMMFWYRQQPGQSLTLIATANQGSEATYESGFVIDKFPISRPNLTFSTLTVSNMSPEDSSIYLCSVTRQGPETQYFGPGTRLLVL.

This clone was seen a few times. The CDR3 DNA reads TGTGCCAGCAGCTTAACCGGACAGGACACCGGGGAGCTGTTTTTT. Encoded protein: CASSLTGQDTGELFF. The chain combines TRBV7-8 with TRBJ2-2; 7 bases are shared with TRBD1. With V trimmed by 2 bases and J by 3 bases, 3 bases remained unmatched. Germline V gene data show CDR1 as SGHVS and CDR2 as FQNEAQ. The CDR3 covers 15 residues.

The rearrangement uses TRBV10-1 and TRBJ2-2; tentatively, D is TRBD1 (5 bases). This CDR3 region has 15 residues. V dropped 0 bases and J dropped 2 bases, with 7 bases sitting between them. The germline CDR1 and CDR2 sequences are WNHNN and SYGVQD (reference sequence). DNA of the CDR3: TGCGCCAGCAGTGAGTCGGGGCAAAACACCGGGGAGCTGTTTTTT. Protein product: CASSESGQNTGELFF.

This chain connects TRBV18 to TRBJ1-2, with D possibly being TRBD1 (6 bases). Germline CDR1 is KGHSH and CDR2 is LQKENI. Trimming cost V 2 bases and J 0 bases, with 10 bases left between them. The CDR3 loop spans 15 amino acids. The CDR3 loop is CASSPTDSPNYGYTF. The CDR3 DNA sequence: TGTGCCAGCTCACCAACGGACAGCCCTAACTATGGCTACACCTTC. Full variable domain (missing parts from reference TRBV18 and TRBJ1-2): NAGVMQNPRHLVRRRGQEARLRCSPMKGHSHVYWYRQLPEEGLKFMVYLQKENIIDESGMPKERFSAEFPKEGPSILRIQQVVRGDSAAYFCASSPTDSPNYGYTFGSGTRLTVV.